This TCR beta chain is drawn from a study of siplizumab effects on memory and regulatory T cells. The study's findings and limits: Proliferating CD4+ or CD8+ clones, roughly 75-95% of them, lacked an assignable naive or memory phenotype. Major contributors to the alloresponse seemed to be naive T cells, which also appeared more diverse than memory cells. Unstimulated subsets contained matches for only a minor fraction of alloreactive clones.

In the mixed lymphocyte reaction, cells were cocultured for 5 to 6 days at 37°C. TCRdb's table, derived via immunoSEQ multiplex PCR, lists solely in-frame clones and lacks some. Among approximately 10,000 clones listed, approximately 50% were seen once. The germline CDR1 and CDR2 sequences are MNHEY and SMNVEV (reference sequence). V gave up 8 bases and J gave up 1 base, with 8 bases separating them. CDR3 length equals 12 residues. This clone showed up just a few times. Its antigen is not known. The chain couples TRBV27 to TRBJ1-2; D is uncertain. The sequence derives from a human donor in good health; the cells came from an allogeneic mixed lymphocyte reaction. Some clones in this sample may be carry-over from other donors' samples. The sample taken for sequencing was CFSE-low (dividing) CD8+ T cells sorted from an allogeneic mixed lymphocyte reaction. CDR3 in DNA: TGTGCCAGCTCAGCGGGTAACTATGGCTACACCTTC. It encodes CASSAGNYGYTF.